This TCR beta chain came from a study of blood T cell repertoires in COVID-19. Study-level information: The United States, Italy and Spain were the sources of the acute and convalescent COVID-19 samples.

The method was immunoSEQ multiplex PCR; TCRdb's version includes in-frame clones alone and lacks a portion of them. Of 150,000 to 190,000 clones in the sample, about 88% were seen once. Between the trimmed V and J ends, which lost 2 bases and 12 bases, there was a span of 11 bases. Germline V gene lookup returns CDR1 SGHDT and CDR2 YYEEEE. The CDR3 covers 12 residues. The specimen was PBMCs or T cells enriched from blood (not recorded which). This chain links TRBV5-6 with TRBJ1-4, with D possibly TRBD1 on 5 matching bases. The receptor's source is a middle-aged man who had recovered from COVID-19. The CDR3 DNA reads TGTGCCAGCAGCTTCAGGGTTGGGGAACTGTTTTTT. As protein: CASSFRVGELFF.